One sample yielded the 16 T cell receptor beta chains listed below, sequenced in a study of control samples from healthy donors and cancer patients. Sequencing used immunoSEQ multiplex PCR; TCRdb keeps in-frame clones, though not all of them. The sample has about 57,000 clones, around 93% seen once. The sample consisted of PBMCs. Receptor source: a man between 25 and 39 years old with colorectal cancer.

This clone was observed a single time. V gene TRBV7-9 combines with J gene TRBJ2-3; a possible D gene is TRBD2 (7 bases). The V and J ends lost 0 bases and 7 bases respectively, with 11 bases between them. Per germline, CDR1 SEHNR and CDR2 FQNEAQ (reference sequence). This CDR3 comprises 14 residues. The CDR3 is CASSLAGGANTQYF. The CDR3 region has the DNA TGTGCCAGCAGCTTAGCGGGGGGGGCAAATACGCAGTATTTT.

The chain links TRBV6-2 or TRBV6-3 to TRBJ2-6, with no clear D. V lost 5 bases, J lost 0 bases, and 14 bases lay in between. Germline CDR1 is MNHEY and CDR2 is SVGEGT. The CDR3 totals 17 residues. DNA of the CDR3: TGTGCCAGCAGTGACTTAGCCCGACCCTCTGGGGCCAACGTCCTGACTTTC. It codes for CASSDLARPSGANVLTF.

V and J are TRBV18 and TRBJ1-2; D not certain. V shed 1 base and J shed 1 base, with 10 bases lying between them. CDR3 length: 15 amino acids. Germline CDR1 and CDR2: KGHSH and LQKENI. The CDR3 coding sequence is TGTGCCAGCTCACCACAGCCGGTTATTAACTATGGCTACACCTTC. Translation gives CASSPQPVINYGYTF.

The gene calls are TRBV5-1 and TRBJ2-3, with D possibly TRBD2 on 5 matching bases. Germline V gene lookup returns CDR1 SGHRS and CDR2 YFSETQ. Trimming shortened V by 0 bases and J by 0 bases, and 8 bases separated the two germline ends. This CDR3 comprises 15 residues. DNA for the CDR3: TGCGCCAGCAGCTTGGGCGGACTTAGCACAGATACGCAGTATTTT. It specifies CASSLGGLSTDTQYF. The whole variable domain, filled in from reference TRBV5-1 and TRBJ2-3, reads KAGVTQTPRYLIKTRGQQVTLSCSPISGHRSVSWYQQTPGQGLQFLFEYFSETQRNKGNFPGRFSGRQFSNSRSEMNVSTLELGDSALYLCASSLGGLSTDTQYFGPGTRLTVL.

The chain links TRBV7-9 to TRBJ2-1; D possibly corresponds to TRBD2 (6 bases). The germline V and J ends were trimmed by 1 base and 0 bases, with 7 bases remaining between them. Germline V gene lookup returns CDR1 SEHNR and CDR2 FQNEAQ (reference sequence). This CDR3 has 15 residues. In DNA form, the CDR3 reads TGTGCCAGCAGCTTAGACGGGGGCTCCTACAATGAGCAGTTCTTC. Translated, it gives CASSLDGGSYNEQFF.

The chain is built from TRBV18 and TRBJ1-6, with D perhaps matching TRBD1 (6 bases). The CDR3 has 18 amino acids. With 0 bases removed from V and 7 bases from J, the gap between germline ends came to 19 bases. CDR1 and CDR2 (germline): KGHSH, LQKENI. The CDR3 DNA reads TGTGCCAGCTCACCACCGTCCCCGACGACCACAGGGAATTCACCCCTCCACTTT. It codes for CASSPPSPTTTGNSPLHF. Drawing the rest from reference TRBV18 and TRBJ1-6, the complete variable domain is NAGVMQNPRHLVRRRGQEARLRCSPMKGHSHVYWYRQLPEEGLKFMVYLQKENIIDESGMPKERFSAEFPKEGPSILRIQQVVRGDSAAYFCASSPPSPTTTGNSPLHFGNGTRLTVT.

The sample holds one count of this clone. The chain couples TRBV11-2 to TRBJ2-3; D may be TRBD1 (7 bases). The ends were cut back, 5 bases at V and 2 bases at J, with 14 bases in the middle. CDR3 length: 15 residues. Germline V lookup: CDR1 SGHAT, CDR2 FQNNGV. The CDR3, as DNA: TGTGCCAGCAGCCTCAGGGGGGTGGTCACAGATACGCAGTATTTT. It yields the protein CASSLRGVVTDTQYF.

The V and J genes are TRBV6-2 or TRBV6-3 and TRBJ2-7, with 7 bases aligning to TRBD2. The ends lost 5 bases at V and 3 bases at J; junction bases unmatched: 16. The CDR3 spans 17 residues. Looked up from germline, CDR1 is MNHEY and CDR2 is SVGEGT. The CDR3 sequence: CASSTFGGGNLDYEQYF. In DNA form, the CDR3 reads TGTGCCAGCAGTACGTTCGGGGGAGGGAACTTGGACTACGAGCAGTACTTC.

This clone was detected once. The chain combines TRBV2 with TRBJ2-1, with 8 bases fitting TRBD2. CDR3 size: 14 residues. Losses at the gene ends were 6 bases for V and 7 bases for J; bases not matched to a gene: 8. Germline CDR1 is SNHLY and CDR2 is FYNNEI. The CDR3 nucleotides are TGTGCCAGCAGGTGGCGGGGGGTTGGGAATGAGCAGTTCTTC. Its translation is CASRWRGVGNEQFF.

The chain recombines TRBV24-1 with TRBJ2-1; 13 nucleotides line up with TRBD2. With 3 bases clipped from V and 1 base from J, the junction kept 2 bases outside the gene matches. This CDR3 comprises 17 residues. The germline gives CDR1 KGHDR, CDR2 SFDVKD. The CDR3 sequence is CATSDQLAGGSYNEQFF. The CDR3 DNA reads TGTGCCACCAGTGATCAACTAGCGGGGGGGTCCTACAATGAGCAGTTCTTC.

The gene calls are TRBV7-2 and TRBJ2-5; a weak D match, TRBD2 (7 bases). The germline V gene has CDR1 SGHTA and CDR2 FQGNSA. The CDR3 has 15 amino acids. V was shortened by 1 base and J by 7 bases, with 16 bases between the two germline ends. The CDR3 DNA sequence: TGTGCCAGCAGCTTAGTTACGGGGGGCCGAGGGACCCAGTACTTC. It is translated as CASSLVTGGRGTQYF.

The genes are TRBV11-2 and TRBJ1-6; D gene unclear. Germline lookup yields CDR1 SGHAT and CDR2 FQNNGV. V lost 5 bases to trimming and J lost 0 bases, with 11 bases between them. The CDR3 runs to 16 residues. The CDR3 region has the DNA TGTGCCAGCAGCCGAGGGTTTAGCTCCTATAATTCACCCCTCCACTTT. This gives the protein CASSRGFSSYNSPLHF.

The chain has TRBV10-2 and TRBJ2-1, with 7 bases fitting TRBD2. Trimming at V came to 4 bases and at J to 0 bases, leaving 9 bases not matched to a gene. The CDR3 contains 17 residues. Germline loops: CDR1 WSHSY, CDR2 SAAADI. The CDR3 nucleotides are TGCGCCAGCAGTGCCCATATCCGGGGGGACTCCTACAATGAGCAGTTCTTC. It codes for CASSAHIRGDSYNEQFF.

J is TRBJ2-3 and V is TRBV5-1; 7 bases match TRBD2. This CDR3 has 15 residues. Unmatched junction bases numbered 8, after V lost 3 bases and J lost 4 bases. The germline CDR1 and CDR2 sequences are SGHRS and YFSETQ. The CDR3 bases are TGCGCCAGCAGCTCTAGCGGTATCACTGCAGATACGCAGTATTTT. Amino acid sequence: CASSSSGITADTQYF.

V and J are TRBV28 and TRBJ1-6; D is possibly TRBD1 (6 bases). V lost 5 bases to trimming and J lost 8 bases, with 22 bases between them. Germline CDR1 and CDR2: MDHEN and SYDVKM. The CDR3 sequence is 17 residues long. CDR3 residues: CASSTSPRTAYDSPLHF. The CDR3 region has the DNA TGTGCCAGCAGTACAAGCCCCCGGACAGCGTACGATTCACCCCTCCACTTT.

The CDR3 here is CASSPGPGLENTIYF. CDR3 nucleotide sequence: TGCGCCAGCAGCCCCGGGCCAGGACTGGAAAACACCATATATTTT. This chain links TRBV5-1 with TRBJ1-3; D unresolved. Germline loops: CDR1 SGHRS, CDR2 YFSETQ. The length of the CDR3 is 15 residues. Trimming took 4 bases from V and 6 from J, leaving 17 bases between them.